These 25 T cell receptor beta chains were all obtained from the same sample, sequenced in a study of identifying expanded T cells in peripheral blood. The assay was immunoSEQ multiplex PCR, and TCRdb's table has in-frame clones only and misses some. The table lists some 90,000 clones, 88% of them singletons. The sequencing sample was made of blood. The receptors come from a person between 18 and 70 years old in good health.

The rearrangement joins TRBV7-2 to TRBJ2-7; 7 bases line up with TRBD1. The V gene's germline CDR1 is SGHTA and CDR2 FQGNSA. CDR3 length: 13 amino acids. Germline trimming cut 4 bases from V and 1 base from J; bases unmatched to any gene: 1. Written as DNA, the CDR3 is TGTGCCAGCAGCTCGACAGGGTCCTACGAGCAGTACTTC. The encoded protein is CASSSTGSYEQYF.

V is TRBV4-3 and J is TRBJ2-7, with TRBD1 matching over 8 bases. The CDR3 contains 14 residues. The germline CDR1 and CDR2 sequences are LGHNA and YSLEER. The V gene end was trimmed by 1 base and the J gene end by 1 base; junction bases not matched to a gene: 0. The CDR3 spells CASSQGQGSYEQYF. As DNA, the CDR3 is TGCGCCAGCAGCCAAGGACAGGGGTCCTACGAGCAGTACTTC.

The rearrangement links TRBV7-8 to TRBJ1-1; 7 positions agree with TRBD1. The length of the CDR3 is 14 residues. V was clipped by 2 bases and J by 4 bases; unmatched bases: 4. Germline V gene lookup returns CDR1 SGHVS and CDR2 FQNEAQ. The CDR3 spells CASSLQGGATEAFF. Here the CDR3 DNA reads TGTGCCAGCAGCTTACAGGGGGGCGCCACTGAAGCTTTCTTT. Using reference TRBV7-8 and TRBJ1-1 for the parts outside the CDR3, the full variable domain is GAGVSQSPRYKVAKRGQDVALRCDPISGHVSLFWYQQALGQGPEFLTYFQNEAQLDKSGLPSDRFFAERPEGSVSTLKIQRTQQEDSAVYLCASSLQGGATEAFFGQGTRLTVV.

The V and J genes are TRBV29-1 and TRBJ1-1; TRBD1 is a possible D gene (6 bases). The CDR3 length is 13 residues. The germline V gene encodes CDR1 SQVTM and CDR2 ANQGSEA. Trimming took 7 bases from V and 1 from J, leaving 13 bases between them. The CDR3 coding sequence is TGCAGCGCCCTAGGACAGTCGAACACTGAAGCTTTCTTT. This encodes CSALGQSNTEAFF.

A single count supports this clone. V gene TRBV4-3 combines with J gene TRBJ2-3; 8 bases line up with TRBD2. This CDR3 spans 16 amino acids. The ends lost 3 bases at V and 4 bases at J; junction bases unmatched: 9. The germline V gene encodes CDR1 LGHNA and CDR2 YSLEER. The CDR3 DNA follows: TGCGCCAGCAGCCAGGGTTTGCCGGGGGGGGCAGATACGCAGTATTTT. It yields the protein CASSQGLPGGADTQYF.

The genes are TRBV29-1 and TRBJ2-3, with D possibly called TRBD1 or TRBD2 (6 bases each). Germline assignment: CDR1 SQVTM and CDR2 ANQGSEA. V dropped 6 bases and J dropped 1 base, with 14 bases sitting between them. This CDR3 comprises 14 residues. As DNA, the CDR3 is TGCAGCGTAACAGGGTGGGAGGGCACAGATACGCAGTATTTT. Encoded protein: CSVTGWEGTDTQYF.

V usage is TRBV5-6 and J usage is TRBJ2-3; D is unclear. V lost 2 bases and J 7 bases, leaving 8 bases between the germline ends. This CDR3 comprises 12 residues. Germline V gene lookup returns CDR1 SGHDT and CDR2 YYEEEE. The CDR3 loop is CASSLTGHTQYF. The CDR3 nucleotides read TGTGCCAGCAGCTTAACGGGCCATACGCAGTATTTT.

The chain combines TRBV7-9 with TRBJ1-1; no reliable D call. The CDR3 totals 14 residues. V gave up 0 bases and J gave up 5 bases, with 10 bases separating them. CDR1 SEHNR and CDR2 FQNEAQ come from the germline V gene (reference sequence). The CDR3 reads CASSLATKQTEAFF. In DNA, the CDR3 is TGTGCCAGCAGCTTAGCGACAAAACAAACTGAAGCTTTCTTT.

J is TRBJ1-5 and V is TRBV19, with D perhaps matching TRBD1 (6 bases). Germline V CDR1 and CDR2: LNHDA, SQIVND (reference sequence). V shed 3 bases and J shed 0 bases, with 12 bases lying between them. This CDR3 has 16 amino acids. The CDR3 is CASSIPGVYSNQPQHF. The CDR3 DNA reads as TGTGCCAGTAGTATCCCAGGGGTTTATAGCAATCAGCCCCAGCATTTT.

This chain uses TRBV19 with TRBJ2-7, with 9 bases fitting TRBD1. From germline, CDR1 is LNHDA and CDR2 SQIVND (reference sequence). This CDR3 comprises 14 residues. V was clipped by 5 bases and J by 3 bases; unmatched bases: 5. The CDR3 bases are TGTGCCAGTAGTCTCACAGGGGGCGTCTACGAGCAGTACTTC. This translates into CASSLTGGVYEQYF.

The genes are TRBV4-2 and TRBJ2-5; D might be TRBD2 (7 bases). Germline CDR1 is LGHNA and CDR2 is YNFKEQ. The CDR3 loop spans 15 amino acids. V gave up 6 bases and J gave up 2 bases, with 16 bases separating them. CDR3 DNA: TGTGCCAGCAGTCCAAAGGGGGGGAGTCAAGAGACCCAGTACTTC. Encoded protein: CASSPKGGSQETQYF.

The chain couples TRBV11-2 to TRBJ1-5, with D unresolved. The CDR3 is 13 residues long. Germline-derived CDR1 and CDR2 are SGHAT and FQNNGV. V lost 3 bases and J lost 5, with 8 bases in between. CDR3 protein: CASSLAGDQPQHF. The CDR3 DNA sequence: TGTGCCAGCAGCTTGGCTGGGGATCAGCCCCAGCATTTT.

The chain employs TRBV7-8 and TRBJ2-1; D is ambiguous. V dropped 0 bases and J dropped 2 bases, with 8 bases sitting between them. CDR1 is SGHVS, CDR2 FQNEAQ, per germline. This CDR3 comprises 15 residues. CDR3 nucleotide sequence: TGTGCCAGCAGCTTAGCGCAGGTGGCCTACAATGAGCAGTTCTTC. This encodes CASSLAQVAYNEQFF.

This clone was seen just once. The chain employs TRBV29-1 and TRBJ1-4; maybe TRBD1 (5 bases). This CDR3 is built from 12 residues. V was pared by 4 bases and J by 6 bases, with 9 bases between. The germline V gene has CDR1 SQVTM and CDR2 ANQGSEA. CDR3 residues: CSVAREDEKLFF. CDR3 in DNA: TGCAGCGTTGCCAGGGAGGATGAAAAACTGTTTTTT. The full variable domain, completed using reference TRBV29-1 and TRBJ1-4, is SAVISQKPSRDICQRGTSLTIQCQVDSQVTMMFWYRQQPGQSLTLIATANQGSEATYESGFVIDKFPISRPNLTFSTLTVSNMSPEDSSIYLCSVAREDEKLFFGSGTQLSVL.

The V and J genes are TRBV25-1 and TRBJ1-1, with no clear D. Germline CDR1 reads MGHDK; CDR2 reads SYGVNS. This CDR3 has 14 amino acids. V lost 2 bases to trimming and J lost 0 bases, with 7 bases between them. CDR3 region: CASSELGMNTEAFF. The CDR3 nucleotides read TGTGCCAGCAGTGAACTTGGAATGAACACTGAAGCTTTCTTT.

The chain joins TRBV29-1 to TRBJ1-1; D is undetermined. This CDR3 contains 13 residues. The germline V gene encodes CDR1 SQVTM and CDR2 ANQGSEA. The V gene lost 3 bases and the J gene lost 2 bases, with 10 bases spanning the gap. This chain's CDR3 is CSVEEQLNTEAFF. In DNA, the CDR3 is TGCAGCGTTGAGGAACAACTTAACACTGAAGCTTTCTTT. Combining the CDR3 with reference TRBV29-1 and TRBJ1-1 gives the whole variable domain SAVISQKPSRDICQRGTSLTIQCQVDSQVTMMFWYRQQPGQSLTLIATANQGSEATYESGFVIDKFPISRPNLTFSTLTVSNMSPEDSSIYLCSVEEQLNTEAFFGQGTRLTVV.

The rearrangement uses TRBV5-4 and TRBJ1-3, with D possibly being TRBD1 (5 bases). Trimming took off 0 bases at V and 2 bases at J, with 9 bases between the two ends. The length of the CDR3 is 15 residues. CDR1 SGHNT and CDR2 YYREEE come from the germline V gene (reference sequence). The CDR3 sequence: CASSLDGRAGNTIYF. CDR3 sequence (DNA): TGTGCCAGCAGCTTGGACGGCAGGGCTGGAAACACCATATATTTT.

This chain uses TRBV11-2 with TRBJ1-2; D is uncertain. The V gene lost 2 bases and the J gene lost 1 base, with 8 bases spanning the gap. Germline CDR1 is SGHAT and CDR2 is FQNNGV. This CDR3 is 14 amino acids long. The CDR3, as DNA: TGTGCCAGCAGCTTAATAGGCGTTAACTATGGCTACACCTTC. Translated, it gives CASSLIGVNYGYTF.

The chain links TRBV5-1 to TRBJ2-3, with unresolved D. CDR3 length: 15 residues. Germline assignment: CDR1 SGHRS and CDR2 YFSETQ. Trimming left V 4 bases short and J 5 bases short, with 17 bases between. The CDR3 DNA reads as TGCGCCAGCAGCCGGGCCGACCTAACGGAAGATACGCAGTATTTT. Protein sequence: CASSRADLTEDTQYF.

The chain joins TRBV5-6 to TRBJ1-6; D possibly corresponds to TRBD1 (6 bases). CDR1 is SGHDT, CDR2 YYEEEE, per germline. The V end lost 4 bases, the J end lost 12 bases, and 20 bases lay between the germline ends. CDR3 length equals 15 residues. DNA for the CDR3: TGTGCCAGCAGCAATCGACAGGCAACCCCAAAACCCCTCCACTTT. It encodes CASSNRQATPKPLHF. Drawing the rest from reference TRBV5-6 and TRBJ1-6, the complete variable domain is DAGVTQSPTHLIKTRGQQVTLRCSPKSGHDTVSWYQQALGQGPQFIFQYYEEEERQRGNFPDRFSGHQFPNYSSELNVNALLLGDSALYLCASSNRQATPKPLHFGNGTRLTVT.

The CDR3 spells CASSLVGTVNKQYF. The CDR3 DNA reads as TGCGCCAGCAGCCTCGTGGGGACAGTGAACAAGCAGTACTTC. This sequence joins TRBV4-3 and TRBJ2-7; TRBD1 matches 7 bases. V gave up 4 bases and J gave up 8 bases; unmatched junction bases: 11. From germline, CDR1 is LGHNA and CDR2 YSLEER. The CDR3 loop spans 14 amino acids.

The J gene is TRBJ2-6, the V gene TRBV30; 7 nucleotides line up with TRBD2. Germline V gene sequence: CDR1 GTSNPN, CDR2 SVGIG (reference sequence). The CDR3 loop spans 15 amino acids. The junction had 3 bases not matched to a gene; V was cut back by 3 bases and J by 1 base. The CDR3 here is CAWSSGGSGANVLTF. CDR3 sequence (DNA): TGTGCCTGGAGCTCGGGGGGTTCTGGGGCCAACGTCCTGACTTTC.

V gene TRBV4-3 combines with J gene TRBJ1-2, with a tentative D call TRBD1 (5 bases). V was pared by 1 base and J by 3 bases, with 6 bases between. The CDR3 runs to 13 residues. CDR1 and CDR2 (germline): LGHNA, YSLEER. CDR3 sequence: CASSQGGYYGYTF. The CDR3 DNA reads TGCGCCAGCAGCCAAGGGGGGTACTATGGCTACACCTTC.

The chain recombines TRBV28 with TRBJ1-2; TRBD1 is a possible D gene (5 bases). The CDR3 spans 14 residues. Trimming took 8 bases from V and 6 from J, leaving 19 bases between them. CDR1 MDHEN and CDR2 SYDVKM come from the germline V gene. The CDR3 region is CASDAEGPRNGYTF. The CDR3 DNA reads as TGTGCCAGCGATGCCGAGGGGCCTCGGAATGGCTACACCTTC.

The CDR3 nucleotides are TGTGCCAGCAGTTTCTTTTCCGGGACTATGGACAATGATGAGCAGTTCTTC. This translates into CASSFFSGTMDNDEQFF. The V gene is TRBV28, the J gene TRBJ2-1, with 7 bases lining up with TRBD2. Trimming took 3 bases from V and 8 from J; bases not matched to a gene: 16. From germline, CDR1 is MDHEN and CDR2 SYDVKM. This CDR3 has 17 amino acids.